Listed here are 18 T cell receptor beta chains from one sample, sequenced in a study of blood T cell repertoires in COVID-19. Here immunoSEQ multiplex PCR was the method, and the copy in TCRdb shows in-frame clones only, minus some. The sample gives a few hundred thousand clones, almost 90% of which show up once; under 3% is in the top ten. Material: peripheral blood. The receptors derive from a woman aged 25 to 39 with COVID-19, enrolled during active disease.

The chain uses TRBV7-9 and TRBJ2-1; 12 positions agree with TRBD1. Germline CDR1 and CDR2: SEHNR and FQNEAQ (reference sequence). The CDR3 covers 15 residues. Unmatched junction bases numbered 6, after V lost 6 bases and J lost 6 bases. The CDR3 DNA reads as TGTGCCAGCAGTCTACCGGGACAGGGGGCCAATGAGCAGTTCTTC. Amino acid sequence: CASSLPGQGANEQFF. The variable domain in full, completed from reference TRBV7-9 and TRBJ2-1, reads DTGVSQNPRHKITKRGQNVTFRCDPISEHNRLYWYRQTLGQGPEFLTYFQNEAQLEKSRLLSDRFSAERPKGSFSTLEIQRTEQGDSAMYLCASSLPGQGANEQFFGPGTRLTVL.

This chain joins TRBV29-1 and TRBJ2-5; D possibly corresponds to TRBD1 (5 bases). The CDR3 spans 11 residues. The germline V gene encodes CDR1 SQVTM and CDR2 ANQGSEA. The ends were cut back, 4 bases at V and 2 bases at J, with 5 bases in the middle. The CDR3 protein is CSVGQQETQYF. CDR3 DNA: TGCAGCGTTGGACAGCAAGAGACCCAGTACTTC.

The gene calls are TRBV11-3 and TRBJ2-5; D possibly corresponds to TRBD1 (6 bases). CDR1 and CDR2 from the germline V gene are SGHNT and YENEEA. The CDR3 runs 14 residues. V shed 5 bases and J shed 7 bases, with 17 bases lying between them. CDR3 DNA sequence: TGTGCCAGCAGCCAGACAGGAGTAGAGGGGACCCAGTACTTC. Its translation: CASSQTGVEGTQYF.

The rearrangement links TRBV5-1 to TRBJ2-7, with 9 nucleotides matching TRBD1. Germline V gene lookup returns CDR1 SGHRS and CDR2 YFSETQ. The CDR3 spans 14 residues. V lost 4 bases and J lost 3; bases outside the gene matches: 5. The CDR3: CASSPGQGFYEQYF. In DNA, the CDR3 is TGCGCCAGCAGCCCGGGACAGGGCTTCTACGAGCAGTACTTC.

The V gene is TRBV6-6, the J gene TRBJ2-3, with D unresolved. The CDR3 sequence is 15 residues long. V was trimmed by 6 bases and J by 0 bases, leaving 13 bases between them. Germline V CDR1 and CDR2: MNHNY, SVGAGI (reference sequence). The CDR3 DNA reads TGTGCCAGCAGAACAGCTTCCCTTAGCACAGATACGCAGTATTTT. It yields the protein CASRTASLSTDTQYF.

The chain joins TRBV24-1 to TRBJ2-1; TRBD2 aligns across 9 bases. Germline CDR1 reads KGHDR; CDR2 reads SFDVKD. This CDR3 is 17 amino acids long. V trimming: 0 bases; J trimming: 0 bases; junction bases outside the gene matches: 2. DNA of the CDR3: TGTGCCACCAGTGATTTGGGTAGCGGGAGCTCCTACAATGAGCAGTTCTTC. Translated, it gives CATSDLGSGSSYNEQFF.

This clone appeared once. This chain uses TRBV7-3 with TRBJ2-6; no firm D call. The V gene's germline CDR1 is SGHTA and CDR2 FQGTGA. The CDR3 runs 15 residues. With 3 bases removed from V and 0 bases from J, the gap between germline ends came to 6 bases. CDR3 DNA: TGTGCCAGCAGCTTCCTTATCTCTGGGGCCAACGTCCTGACTTTC. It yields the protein CASSFLISGANVLTF.

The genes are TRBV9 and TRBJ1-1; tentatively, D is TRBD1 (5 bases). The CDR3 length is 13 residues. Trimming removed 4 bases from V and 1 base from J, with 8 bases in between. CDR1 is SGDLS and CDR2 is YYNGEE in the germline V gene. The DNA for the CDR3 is TGTGCCAGCAGCAACGACAGGAACACTGAAGCTTTCTTT. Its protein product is CASSNDRNTEAFF. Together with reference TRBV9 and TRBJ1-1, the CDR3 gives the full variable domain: DSGVTQTPKHLITATGQRVTLRCSPRSGDLSVYWYQQSLDQGLQFLIQYYNGEERAKGNILERFSAQQFPDLHSELNLSSLELGDSALYFCASSNDRNTEAFFGQGTRLTVV.

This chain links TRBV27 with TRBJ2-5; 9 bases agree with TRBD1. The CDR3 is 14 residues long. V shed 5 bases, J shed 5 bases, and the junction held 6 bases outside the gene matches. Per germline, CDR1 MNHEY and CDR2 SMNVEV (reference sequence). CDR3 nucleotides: TGTGCCAGCAGTCAGGACAGGGGCGTGGAGACCCAGTACTTC. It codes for CASSQDRGVETQYF.

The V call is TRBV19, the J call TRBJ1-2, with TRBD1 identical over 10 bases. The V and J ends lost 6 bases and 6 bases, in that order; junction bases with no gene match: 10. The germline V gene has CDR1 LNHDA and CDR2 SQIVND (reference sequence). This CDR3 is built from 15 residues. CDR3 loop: CASRTGSTGGHGYTF. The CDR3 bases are TGTGCCAGTAGAACCGGGTCGACAGGGGGCCATGGCTACACCTTC.

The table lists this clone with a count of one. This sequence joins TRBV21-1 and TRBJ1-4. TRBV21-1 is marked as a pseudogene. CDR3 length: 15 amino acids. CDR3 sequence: CASTRAGLLNEKLFF. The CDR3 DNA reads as TGTGCCAGCACACGGGCGGGACTCTTGAATGAAAAACTGTTTTTT.

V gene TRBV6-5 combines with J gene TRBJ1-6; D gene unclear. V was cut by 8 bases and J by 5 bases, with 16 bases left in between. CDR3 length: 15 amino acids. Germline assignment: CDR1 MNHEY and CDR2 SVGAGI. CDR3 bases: TGTGCCAGCTCCACCTCCAGAGGAAATAATTCACCCCTCCACTTT. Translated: CASSTSRGNNSPLHF.

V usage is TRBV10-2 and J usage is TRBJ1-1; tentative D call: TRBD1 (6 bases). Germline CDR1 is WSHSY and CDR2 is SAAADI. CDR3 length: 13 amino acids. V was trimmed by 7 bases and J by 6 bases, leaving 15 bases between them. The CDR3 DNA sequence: TGCGCCAGCACCTCACAGGGTGTCCCTGAAGCTTTCTTT. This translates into CASTSQGVPEAFF.

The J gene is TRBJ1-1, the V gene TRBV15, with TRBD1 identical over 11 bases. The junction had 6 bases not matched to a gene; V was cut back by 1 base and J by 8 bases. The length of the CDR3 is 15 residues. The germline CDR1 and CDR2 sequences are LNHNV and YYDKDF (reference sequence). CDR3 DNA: TGTGCCACCAGCAGAGCCGGGACAGGGGGTACAGAAGCTTTCTTT. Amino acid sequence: CATSRAGTGGTEAFF.

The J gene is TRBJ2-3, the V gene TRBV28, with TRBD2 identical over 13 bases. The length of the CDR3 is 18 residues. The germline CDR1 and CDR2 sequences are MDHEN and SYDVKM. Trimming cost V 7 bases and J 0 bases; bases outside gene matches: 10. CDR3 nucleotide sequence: TGTGCCAGCAAGGCTCCGGGACTAGCGGGAAGGAGCACAGATACGCAGTATTTT. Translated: CASKAPGLAGRSTDTQYF.

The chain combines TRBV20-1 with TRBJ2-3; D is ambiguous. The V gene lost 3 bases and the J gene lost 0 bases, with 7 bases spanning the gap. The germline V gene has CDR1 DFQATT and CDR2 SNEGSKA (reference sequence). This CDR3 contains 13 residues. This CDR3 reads CSASYRSTDTQYF. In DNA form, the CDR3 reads TGCAGTGCTAGTTATCGGAGCACAGATACGCAGTATTTT.

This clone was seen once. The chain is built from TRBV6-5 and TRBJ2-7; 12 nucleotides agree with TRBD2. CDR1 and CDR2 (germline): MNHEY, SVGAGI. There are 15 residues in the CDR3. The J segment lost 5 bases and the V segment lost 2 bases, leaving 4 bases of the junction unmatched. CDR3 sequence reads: CASSYRTSGNHEQYF. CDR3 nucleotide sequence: TGTGCCAGCAGTTACCGGACTAGCGGGAACCACGAGCAGTACTTC.

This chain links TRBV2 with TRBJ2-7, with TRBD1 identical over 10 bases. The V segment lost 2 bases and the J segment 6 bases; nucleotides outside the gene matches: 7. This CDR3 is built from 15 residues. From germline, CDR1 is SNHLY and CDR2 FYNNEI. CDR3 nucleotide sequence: TGTGCCAGCAGTGAAAGGGACAGGGGTTTAGGCGAGCAGTACTTC. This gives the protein CASSERDRGLGEQYF. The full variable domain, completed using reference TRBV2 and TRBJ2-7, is EPEVTQTPSHQVTQMGQEVILRCVPISNHLYFYWYRQILGQKVEFLVSFYNNEISEKSEIFDDQFSVERPDGSNFTLKIRSTKLEDSAMYFCASSERDRGLGEQYFGPGTRLTVT.